This entry describes one T cell receptor beta chain. These data are taken from a study of blood T cell repertoires in COVID-19. After removal of 6 bases from V and 12 bases from J, the junction contained 20 bases not matched to a gene. The CDR3 contains 15 residues. The germline V gene has CDR1 ENHRY and CDR2 SYGVKD. TCRdb keeps only in-frame clones here, not all; method: immunoSEQ multiplex PCR. The top ten hold approximately 0.8% of the sample, which has over 250,000 clones, approximately 85% seen once. Sequenced sample: peripheral blood. The TCR originated in a woman aged 25 to 39 with acute or convalescent COVID-19. The chain uses TRBV10-3 and TRBJ2-7; 7 positions match TRBD1. The CDR3 DNA reads as TGTGCCATCAGCCGGACACCGGGACAGAACTCATGGCGGTACTTC. Translation gives CAISRTPGQNSWRYF.